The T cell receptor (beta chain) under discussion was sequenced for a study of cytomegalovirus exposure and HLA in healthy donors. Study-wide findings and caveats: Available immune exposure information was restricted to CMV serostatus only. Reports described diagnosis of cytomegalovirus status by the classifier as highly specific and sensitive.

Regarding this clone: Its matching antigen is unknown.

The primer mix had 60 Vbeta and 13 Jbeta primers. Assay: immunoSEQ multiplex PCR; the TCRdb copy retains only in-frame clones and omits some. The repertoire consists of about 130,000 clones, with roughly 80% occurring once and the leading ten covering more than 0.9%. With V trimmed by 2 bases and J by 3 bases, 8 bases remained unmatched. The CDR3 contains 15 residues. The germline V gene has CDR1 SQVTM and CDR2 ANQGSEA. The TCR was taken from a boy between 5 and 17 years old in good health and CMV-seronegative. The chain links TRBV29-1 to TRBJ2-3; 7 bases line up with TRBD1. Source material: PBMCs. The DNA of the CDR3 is TGCAGCGTTGAAAGGTCAGGGGGTACGACAGATACGCAGTATTTT. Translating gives CSVERSGGTTDTQYF.